The present entry profiles one T cell receptor beta chain with its context. Antigen: not known. The source of the sample is a study of cytomegalovirus exposure and HLA in healthy donors. The donors were part of the validation cohort of 120 subjects. That cohort was separate from the first cohort, which comprised 670 or so subjects. Study-level findings and limits: A list of more than 150 TCR beta chains associated with cytomegalovirus was given.

The length of the CDR3 is 13 residues. V lost 0 bases to trimming and J lost 4 bases, with 5 bases between them. Per germline, CDR1 SGDLS and CDR2 YYNGEE. Libraries were prepared by immunoSEQ multiplex PCR; TCRdb keeps only in-frame clonotypes and omits some of them. This repertoire shows approximately 240,000 clones, over 80% found once; its top ten account for approximately 1%. This TCR derives from a woman younger than 30 in good health and CMV-seronegative. Specimen: PBMCs. V and J are TRBV9 and TRBJ1-3, with no clear D. CDR3 coding DNA: TGTGCCAGCAGCGTAGGAGTCGGAAACACCATATATTTT. Protein: CASSVGVGNTIYF.